This TCR beta chain was observed in a study of blood T cell repertoires in COVID-19. At the level of the study: Donors in the United States, Italy and Spain gave samples during acute or convalescent COVID-19. From T cells, B-cell-depleted T cells, or PBMCs came the material, which was cDNA or gDNA.

With 4 bases clipped from V and 8 bases from J, the junction kept 2 bases outside the gene matches. CDR3 size: 12 residues. From germline, CDR1 is LGHDT and CDR2 YNNKEL (reference sequence). Measured with immunoSEQ multiplex PCR; TCRdb has only the in-frame clones, and not every one. The data show about 130,000 clones, 84% seen once. This TCR came from a woman in her fifties or sixties with acute or convalescent COVID-19. The J gene is TRBJ1-1, the V gene TRBV3-1 (or the pseudogene TRBV3-2); TRBD1 matches 9 bases. Input material: peripheral blood. The CDR3 DNA reads TGTGCCAGCAGCCCGGGGACAGGGGAAGCTTTCTTT. Its translation: CASSPGTGEAFF.